These 22 T cell receptor beta chains came from one sample sequenced in a study of regulatory T cells in long-lasting Graves disease. The time point is: persistent/refractory GD, antithyroid drugs over 5 years with positive TRAb. Researchers made the TCR library from RNA that was extracted from PBMCs. The authors built TCR beta libraries using iRepertoire HTBI primers and Arm-PCR of CDR3 regions. TCRdb re-derived calls from the multiplex PCR reads in MiXCR, one entry per CDR3 protein. The sample has hundreds of thousands of distinct CDR3 sequences, roughly 21% seen once. Source: peripheral blood mononuclear cells (PBMCs), taken when the disease was refractory, from a patient treated with antithyroid drugs. Source of these receptors: a female donor with Graves disease.

Points on this clonotype: This may come from a read error, since a much larger clone is one base off. The chain recombines TRBV3-1 with TRBJ1-1; a weak D match, TRBD1 (5 bases). The CDR3 totals 14 residues. Germline assignment: CDR1 LGHDT and CDR2 YNNKEL (reference sequence). CDR3 amino acids: CASSQGWGGTEASF. The DNA of the CDR3 is TGTGCCAGCAGCCAAGGTTGGGGGGGAACTGAAGCTTCCTTT.

The V and J genes are TRBV6-5 and TRBJ1-5; D is unclear. The CDR3 has 17 residues. V gave up 0 bases and J gave up 3 bases, with 15 bases separating them. The germline V gene has CDR1 MNHEY and CDR2 SVGAGI. This CDR3 reads CASSYSIFGSHNQPQHF. The CDR3 bases are TGTGCCAGCAGTTACTCGATATTCGGGAGCCACAATCAGCCCCAGCATTTT.

The J gene is TRBJ1-1, the V gene TRBV12-3 or TRBV12-4; weak D call: TRBD1 (6 bases). With 8 bases removed from V and 6 bases from J, the gap between germline ends came to 16 bases. CDR3 size: 13 residues. CDR3 in DNA: TGTGCCAGCCCCCCCGAGGGGGAACCTGAAGCTTTCTTT. Its translation: CASPPEGEPEAFF.

This rearrangement joins TRBV3-1 to TRBJ1-5; TRBD1 might be the D (5 bases). The germline gives CDR1 LGHDT, CDR2 YNNKEL (reference sequence). This CDR3 has 14 amino acids. Trimming left V 7 bases short and J 0 bases short, with 10 bases between. The CDR3 coding sequence is TGTGCCAGCACCGACAGCTATAGCAATCAGCCCCAGCATTTT. This gives the protein CASTDSYSNQPQHF. The entire variable domain, with the rest obtained from reference TRBV3-1 and TRBJ1-5, is as follows: DTAVSQTPKYLVTQMGNDKSIKCEQNLGHDTMYWYKQDSKKFLKIMFSYNNKELIINETVPNRFSPKSPDKAHLNLHINSLELGDSAVYFCASTDSYSNQPQHFGDGTRLSIL.

The V and J genes are TRBV7-8 and TRBJ1-1, with D possibly TRBD1 on 5 matching bases. The CDR3 sequence is 13 residues long. Germline V gene lookup returns CDR1 SGHVS and CDR2 FQNEAQ. The ends were cut back, 5 bases at V and 5 bases at J, with 12 bases in the middle. CDR3 protein: CASSPDTWTEAFF. CDR3 DNA sequence: TGTGCCAGCAGCCCGGACACTTGGACTGAAGCTTTCTTT.

This clonotype was counted ten times or more. The chain carries TRBV5-5 and TRBJ2-7; TRBD1 matches 8 bases. The CDR3 runs to 16 residues. J lost 6 bases, V lost 4 bases, and 15 bases had no gene match. Germline loops: CDR1 SGHKS, CDR2 YYEKEE (reference sequence). The CDR3 region has the DNA TGTGCCAGCAGCCCAGGACAGGGCGAATATCTCGGCGAGCAGTACTTC. Translated, it gives CASSPGQGEYLGEQYF. The complete variable domain, with remaining parts taken from reference TRBV5-5 and TRBJ2-7, reads DAGVTQSPTHLIKTRGQQVTLRCSPISGHKSVSWYQQVLGQGPQFIFQYYEKEERGRGNFPDRFSARQFPNYSSELNVNALLLGDSALYLCASSPGQGEYLGEQYFGPGTRLTVT.

This clonotype was seen only a few times. J is TRBJ1-3 and V is TRBV7-2; the match to TRBD1 covers 7 bases. There are 13 residues in the CDR3. In germline, CDR1 is SGHTA, CDR2 FQGNSA. V was pared by 5 bases and J by 8 bases, with 6 bases of the junction left unmatched. The CDR3 loop reads CASSERQGDTIYF. DNA for the CDR3: TGTGCCAGCAGCGAACGACAGGGAGACACCATATATTTT.

A few counts support this clonotype. The chain uses TRBV3-1 and TRBJ2-7; 8 positions agree with TRBD1. The CDR3 contains 17 residues. CDR1 is LGHDT, CDR2 YNNKEL, per germline (reference sequence). V was pared by 1 base and J by 2 bases, with 10 bases of the junction left unmatched. For the CDR3, the DNA is TGTGCCAGCAGCCAAGTTGCCGGACAGGGAAATCCCTACGAGCAGTACTTC. Its translation: CASSQVAGQGNPYEQYF.

Turning to this clonotype: Germline is not matched at one junction end, which may reflect a read error. The chain has TRBV7-9 and TRBJ1-2; D is possibly TRBD1 (5 bases). Per germline, CDR1 SEHNR and CDR2 FQNEAQ (reference sequence). The CDR3 runs 15 residues. The chain's CDR3 is CASSSREGATYGHTF. In DNA, the CDR3 is TGTGCCAGCAGCTCTCGGGAAGGGGCTACCTATGGCCACACCTTC.

This clonotype was detected only a few times. The V call is TRBV6-2 or TRBV6-3, the J call TRBJ2-1, with D uncertain. CDR1 and CDR2 (germline): MNHEY, SVGEGT. This CDR3 comprises 12 residues. V gave up 0 bases and J gave up 7 bases, with 4 bases separating them. The CDR3 bases are TGTGCCAGCAGTTACTCGGTGAATGAGCAGTTCTTC. This encodes CASSYSVNEQFF.

This clonotype was counted ten times or more. The chain uses TRBV6-2 or TRBV6-3 and TRBJ2-5; unclear D gene. The CDR3 sequence is 15 residues long. Per the germline V gene, CDR1 is MNHEY and CDR2 is SVGEGT. Trimming left V 5 bases short and J 2 bases short, with 15 bases between. This chain's CDR3 is CASSPLVSAQETQYF. The CDR3, as DNA: TGTGCCAGCAGTCCCTTGGTGTCGGCGCAAGAGACCCAGTACTTC.

This clonotype has a count of ten or more. The J gene is TRBJ1-2, the V gene TRBV20-1; possibly TRBD1 for D (5 bases). The CDR3 contains 13 residues. Trimming cost V 4 bases and J 5 bases, with 14 bases left between them. The germline CDR1 and CDR2 sequences are DFQATT and SNEGSKA (reference sequence). The CDR3 sequence: CSATDRSEYGYTF. CDR3 DNA sequence: TGCAGTGCTACCGACAGATCGGAGTATGGCTACACCTTC.

This clonotype came up a few times. V is TRBV28 and J is TRBJ1-6; D perhaps matches TRBD1 (5 bases). This CDR3 comprises 16 residues. CDR1 and CDR2 from the germline V gene are MDHEN and SYDVKM. The germline V and J ends were trimmed by 6 bases and 0 bases, with 12 bases remaining between them. Here the CDR3 DNA reads TGTGCCAGCAGCACGCTGGGGGGCTCCTATAATTCACCCCTCCACTTT. Protein: CASSTLGGSYNSPLHF.

This clonotype was detected a few times. The V call is TRBV20-1, the J call TRBJ1-1; D is unclear. The germline gives CDR1 DFQATT, CDR2 SNEGSKA (reference sequence). The CDR3 is made up of 14 amino acids. Trimming shortened V by 1 base and J by 1 base, and 10 bases separated the two germline ends. For the CDR3, the DNA is TGCAGTGCTAGAGGGTCTTCGGAGAACACTGAAGCTTTCTTT. Translated, it gives CSARGSSENTEAFF.

This clonotype was recorded at least ten times. The chain uses TRBV11-2 and TRBJ1-1; no clear D. The CDR3 is 13 residues long. CDR1 is SGHAT, CDR2 FQNNGV, per germline. Trimming stripped 1 base from V and 12 bases from J, with 15 bases between. CDR3 residues: CASSLGVKGIPFF. Written as DNA, the CDR3 is TGTGCCAGCAGCTTAGGCGTCAAAGGCATACCTTTCTTT.

For this clonotype: It may be a read error: a sequence one base away is much more abundant. The chain recombines TRBV6-2 or TRBV6-3 with TRBJ2-5; D might be TRBD2 (5 bases). Germline CDR1 is MNHEY and CDR2 is SVGEGT. This CDR3 contains 12 residues. V lost 10 bases and J lost 10, with 19 bases in between. In nucleotides, the CDR3 is TGTGCCACCCAGGACGGGATCTACGACCAGTACTTC. Residues: CATQDGIYDQYF.

This clonotype has a handful of counts. The rearrangement joins TRBV10-3 to TRBJ2-2, with 12 bases fitting TRBD2. The CDR3 extends over 18 amino acids. Germline V gene sequence: CDR1 ENHRY, CDR2 SYGVKD. The trim removed 4 bases at V and 1 base at J, leaving 7 bases unmatched. CDR3 bases: TGTGCCATCAGTGCGAGTCCGGGACTAGCGGGGAACACCGGGGAGCTGTTTTTT. This gives the protein CAISASPGLAGNTGELFF.

The sample holds a few counts of this clonotype. The rearrangement joins TRBV28 to TRBJ2-7; TRBD1 matches 7 bases. The CDR3 covers 13 residues. Germline V CDR1 and CDR2: MDHEN, SYDVKM. V dropped 10 bases and J dropped 0; count of bases not matched to a gene: 6. The CDR3 coding sequence is TGTGCCATCTACGGACAGGACTCCTACGAGCAGTACTTC. Translated, it gives CAIYGQDSYEQYF.

The V and J genes are TRBV27 and TRBJ2-1; 14 bases map to TRBD2. Trimming took 6 bases from V and 7 from J; bases not matched to a gene: 8. CDR1 is MNHEY and CDR2 is SMNVEV in the germline V gene (reference sequence). The CDR3 covers 16 residues. CDR3 DNA: TGTGCCAGCAGACCTACTGGACTAGCGGGGGGAAATGAGCAGTTCTTC. This sequence encodes CASRPTGLAGGNEQFF.

This clonotype was recorded a few times. CDR3 protein: CASSLNLRGPNTGELFF. CDR3 bases: TGTGCCAGCAGCTTAAATCTACGGGGACCGAACACCGGGGAGCTGTTTTTT. This rearrangement joins TRBV7-6 to TRBJ2-2; D possibly uses TRBD1 or TRBD2 (5 bases each). Germline CDR1 and CDR2: SGHVS and FNYEAQ. The CDR3 contains 17 residues. With 2 bases removed from V and 0 bases from J, the gap between germline ends came to 13 bases.

The chain has TRBV5-1 and TRBJ1-5, with 9 positions matching TRBD1. Germline V gene data show CDR1 as SGHRS and CDR2 as YFSETQ. CDR3 length: 16 amino acids. The ends lost 4 bases at V and 6 bases at J; junction bases unmatched: 11. The CDR3 DNA sequence: TGCGCCAGCAGCCCGACAGGGGGAGTTCATGGTCAGCCCCAGCATTTT. Its protein product is CASSPTGGVHGQPQHF.

This clonotype was detected many times. CDR3 protein: CASSPGTHETQYF. The CDR3 region has the DNA TGTGCCAGCAGTCCAGGGACACACGAGACCCAGTACTTC. The J gene is TRBJ2-5, the V gene TRBV28, with D possibly being TRBD1 (6 bases). The V gene lost 5 bases and the J gene lost 5 bases, with 12 bases spanning the gap. Germline-derived CDR1 and CDR2 are MDHEN and SYDVKM. CDR3 length: 13 residues.